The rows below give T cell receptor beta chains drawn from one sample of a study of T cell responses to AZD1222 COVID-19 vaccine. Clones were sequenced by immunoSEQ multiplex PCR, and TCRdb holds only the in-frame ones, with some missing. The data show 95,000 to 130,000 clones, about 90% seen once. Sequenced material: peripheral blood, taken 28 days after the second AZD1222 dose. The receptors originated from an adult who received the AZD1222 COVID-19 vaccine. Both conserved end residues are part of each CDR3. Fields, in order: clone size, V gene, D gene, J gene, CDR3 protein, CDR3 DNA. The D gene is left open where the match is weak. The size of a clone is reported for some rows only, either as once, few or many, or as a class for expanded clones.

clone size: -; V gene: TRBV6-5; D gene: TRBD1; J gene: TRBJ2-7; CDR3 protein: CASSYSPGQGYEQYF; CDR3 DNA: TGTGCCAGCAGTTACTCCCCGGGACAGGGCTACGAGCAGTACTTC
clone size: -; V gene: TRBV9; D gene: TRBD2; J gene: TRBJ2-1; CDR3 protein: CASSIQGESRASGDNEQFF; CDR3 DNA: TGTGCCAGCAGCATCCAGGGGGAGAGCCGGGCTAGCGGGGATAATGAGCAGTTCTTC
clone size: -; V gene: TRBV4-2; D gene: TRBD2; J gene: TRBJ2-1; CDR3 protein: CASSQDALAGRNEQFF; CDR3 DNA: TGTGCCAGCAGCCAAGATGCACTAGCGGGTCGAAATGAGCAGTTCTTC
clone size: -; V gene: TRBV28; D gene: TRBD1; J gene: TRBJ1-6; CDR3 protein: CASSYLDRAQYTSYNSPLHF; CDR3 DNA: TGTGCCAGCAGTTACTTAGACAGGGCTCAGTATACCTCCTATAATTCACCCCTCCACTTT
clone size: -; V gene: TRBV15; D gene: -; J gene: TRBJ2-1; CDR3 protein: CATSRDLGANEQFF; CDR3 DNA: TGTGCCACCAGCAGAGATTTGGGTGCCAATGAGCAGTTCTTC
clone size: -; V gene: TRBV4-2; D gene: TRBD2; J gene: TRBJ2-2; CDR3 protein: CASSPTTSGDLNTGELFF; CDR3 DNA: TGTGCCAGCAGCCCCACGACTAGCGGAGACCTTAACACCGGGGAGCTGTTTTTT
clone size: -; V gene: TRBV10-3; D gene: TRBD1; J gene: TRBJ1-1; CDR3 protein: CAIRDDRGNTEAFF; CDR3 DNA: TGTGCCATCAGGGATGACAGGGGTAACACTGAAGCTTTCTTT
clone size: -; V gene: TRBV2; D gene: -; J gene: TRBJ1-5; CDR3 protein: CASSPDLARQPQHF; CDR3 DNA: TGTGCCAGCAGTCCGGACTTGGCCAGACAGCCCCAGCATTTT
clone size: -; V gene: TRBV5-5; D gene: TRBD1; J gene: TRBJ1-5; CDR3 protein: CASSRQGNSNQPQHF; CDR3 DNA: TGTGCCAGCAGCCGACAGGGCAATAGCAATCAGCCCCAGCATTTT
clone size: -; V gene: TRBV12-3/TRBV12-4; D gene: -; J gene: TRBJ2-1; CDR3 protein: CASSPTTHNEQFF; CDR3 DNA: TGTGCCAGCAGCCCGACCACCCACAATGAGCAGTTCTTC
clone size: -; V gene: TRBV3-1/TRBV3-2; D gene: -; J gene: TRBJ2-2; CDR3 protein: CASSQLWDVANTGELFF; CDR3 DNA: TGTGCCAGCAGCCAGCTCTGGGACGTCGCGAACACCGGGGAGCTGTTTTTT
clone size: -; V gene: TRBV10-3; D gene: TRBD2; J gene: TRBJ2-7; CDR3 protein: CAITGGRDYEQYF; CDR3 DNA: TGTGCCATCACCGGCGGGAGGGACTACGAGCAGTACTTC
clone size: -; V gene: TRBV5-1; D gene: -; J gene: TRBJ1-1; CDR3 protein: CASSLAGLGSGDTEAFF; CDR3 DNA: TGCGCCAGCAGCTTGGCCGGGTTGGGGTCCGGGGACACTGAAGCTTTCTTT
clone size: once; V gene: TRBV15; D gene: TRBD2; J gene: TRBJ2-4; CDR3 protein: CATSRVILAENIQYF; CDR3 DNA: TGTGCCACCAGCAGAGTCATACTAGCGGAAAACATTCAGTACTTC
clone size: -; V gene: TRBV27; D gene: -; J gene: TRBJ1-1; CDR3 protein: CASSPLFPRADTEAFF; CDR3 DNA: TGTGCCAGCAGTCCGCTGTTCCCGCGTGCGGACACTGAAGCTTTCTTT
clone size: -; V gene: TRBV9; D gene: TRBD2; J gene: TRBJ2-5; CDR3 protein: CASSEGAGGGQETQYF; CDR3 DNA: TGTGCCAGCAGCGAGGGTGCGGGAGGTGGCCAAGAGACCCAGTACTTC
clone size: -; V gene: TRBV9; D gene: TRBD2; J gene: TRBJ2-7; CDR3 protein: CASSVGGSGSYEQYF; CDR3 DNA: TGTGCCAGCAGCGTAGGAGGTAGCGGGAGCTACGAGCAGTACTTC
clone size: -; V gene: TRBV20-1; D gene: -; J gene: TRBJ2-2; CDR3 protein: CSASNWGQSEGTGELFF; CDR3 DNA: TGCAGTGCTAGTAATTGGGGACAAAGTGAGGGCACCGGGGAGCTGTTTTTT
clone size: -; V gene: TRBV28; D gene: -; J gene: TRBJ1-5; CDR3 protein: CARLWHNNQPQHF; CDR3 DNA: TGTGCCAGATTATGGCACAACAATCAGCCCCAGCATTTT
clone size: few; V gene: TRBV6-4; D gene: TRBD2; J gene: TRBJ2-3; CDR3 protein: CASAGLAGGTDTQYF; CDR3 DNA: TGTGCCAGCGCCGGACTAGCGGGAGGAACAGATACGCAGTATTTT
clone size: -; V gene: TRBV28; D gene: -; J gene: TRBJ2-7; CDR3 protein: CASRGRPWAEQYF; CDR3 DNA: TGTGCCAGCAGGGGCCGCCCTTGGGCCGAGCAGTACTTC
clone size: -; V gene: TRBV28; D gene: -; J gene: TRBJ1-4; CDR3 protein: CASSLGGRVYEKLFF; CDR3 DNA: TGTGCCAGCAGTTTAGGCGGCAGGGTGTATGAAAAACTGTTTTTT
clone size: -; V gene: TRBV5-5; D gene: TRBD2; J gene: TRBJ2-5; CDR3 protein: CASSLTSGRAGETQYF; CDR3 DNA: TGTGCCAGCAGCTTGACTAGCGGGAGGGCCGGTGAGACCCAGTACTTC
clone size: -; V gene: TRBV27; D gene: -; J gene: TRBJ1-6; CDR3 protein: CASSPLGWALHF; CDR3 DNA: TGTGCCAGCAGTCCCTTAGGTTGGGCCCTCCACTTT
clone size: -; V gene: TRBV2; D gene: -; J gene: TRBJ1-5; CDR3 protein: CASTLGDQPQHF; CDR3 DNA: TGTGCCAGCACCTTAGGGGATCAGCCCCAGCATTTT
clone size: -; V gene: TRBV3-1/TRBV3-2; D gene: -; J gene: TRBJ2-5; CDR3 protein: CASSQSYQGRGETQYF; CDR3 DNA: TGTGCCAGCAGCCAAAGTTATCAGGGGCGTGGAGAGACCCAGTACTTC
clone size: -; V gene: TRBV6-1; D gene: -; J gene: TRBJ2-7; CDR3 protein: CASSEEGTGPYEQYF; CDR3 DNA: TGTGCCAGCAGTGAGGAAGGTACAGGCCCCTACGAGCAGTACTTC
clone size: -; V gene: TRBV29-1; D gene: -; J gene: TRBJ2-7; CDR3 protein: CSVGYTSKVYEQYF; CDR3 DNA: TGCAGCGTTGGATATACTAGTAAAGTCTACGAGCAGTACTTC
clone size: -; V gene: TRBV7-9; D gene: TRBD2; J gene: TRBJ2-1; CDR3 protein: CASSLSGRSSYNEQFF; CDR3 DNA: TGTGCCAGCAGCCTAAGCGGGAGGAGCTCCTACAATGAGCAGTTCTTC
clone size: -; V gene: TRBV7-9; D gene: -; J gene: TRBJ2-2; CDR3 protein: CASSNTGSGELFF; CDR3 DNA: TGTGCCAGCAGCAACACTGGGTCCGGGGAGCTGTTTTTT
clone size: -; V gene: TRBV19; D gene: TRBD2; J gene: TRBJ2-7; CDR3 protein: CASSTGRGLAGNYEQYF; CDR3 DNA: TGTGCCAGTAGTACCGGACGCGGACTAGCGGGAAACTACGAGCAGTACTTC
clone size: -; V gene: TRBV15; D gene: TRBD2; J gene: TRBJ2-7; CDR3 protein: CATSTGGSYEQYF; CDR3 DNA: TGTGCCACCAGCACCGGGGGGTCCTACGAGCAGTACTTC